The present entry profiles one T cell receptor (beta chain) with its context. This clonotype was seen a few times. Its antigen has not been determined. No base quality information exists; no much larger clone differs at one position. The source of the sample is a study of blood T cells in healthy people across ages (dated by TCRdb to the mid-2010s). The study in broad terms: Template switching captured roughly one uniquely barcoded TCR beta cDNA molecule per two T cells in model experiments. Using deep sequencing normalized with unique cDNA molecular identifiers, the study measured how TCR beta repertoire diversity changes with age. The donors were divided into four age groups: young (average about 15 years), middle-aged (approximately 42), aged (roughly 66) and long-lived (roughly 88). For two donors (one aged 18 to 29 and one aged 80 or older), the study analyzed two additional independent replicas of 1 million unique cDNA reads from the same blood draw.

The donors were around 39 Caucasian individuals from Russia, aged 6 to 90 years, who were systemically healthy. Ten milliliters of peripheral blood were drawn from each donor into EDTA-treated Vacutainer tubes. PBMCs were isolated by Ficoll-Paque density-gradient centrifugation, with at least 7 million obtained per sample. Total RNA was extracted from PBMCs with Trizol reagent, with at least 6 micrograms obtained per sample. Naive CD45RAhigh/CD27high T cell percentages were measured by flow cytometry on a PBMC aliquot from every donor. On the study overall, not on this receptor specifically: Since profiling was done on bulk unsorted PBMCs, naive and antigen-experienced compartments could not be conclusively compared. Total diversity estimates from one million sequenced T cells were considered lower bounds and underestimates. As age increased, observed TCR beta diversity per million T cells dropped in a roughly linear way, and a significant reduction was already evident by age 40. Because donor CMV infection status was unknown, age-related changes in expanded clonotypes were potentially confounded. Compared with the aged group, the long-lived group had more naive CD4+ T cells, fewer expanded clones and increased TCR diversity, a pattern suggesting age selection. There was a strong correlation between observed TCR beta diversity and the percentage of naive T cells measured by flow cytometry.

Receptor amplification or capture employed 5' RACE. Sequencer: Illumina HiSeq 2500. A second 7 to 11 cycle PCR used a sample-barcoded 5' primer and a J-beta primer mix. A unique molecular identifier was introduced onto each TCR beta cDNA molecule by a template-switch 5' adaptor carrying 12 random nucleotides. At least 2.5 million CDR3-containing paired-end reads were obtained from each sample. First-strand cDNA synthesis was performed from all RNA using the Mint cDNA synthesis kit, with priming by a TRBC-specific oligonucleotide. Following uracil-DNA glycosylase treatment, a first 18-cycle PCR with universal primers M1SS and BC2_uni_R was performed on all cDNA. Regarding the original processing steps: Normalization of each sample was performed by random selection of 1 million high-quality reads, each carrying a distinct molecular identifier. Reads sharing molecular identifiers were discarded rather than binned into consensus sequences. MiTCR, set to a Q25 quality threshold and the strictest error-elimination algorithm, was used for CDR3 identification, clonotype clustering and error correction. Lower-bound total TCR beta diversity was estimated with a nonparametric unseen species model using Euler transformation. The public reads were reanalyzed by TCRdb: fastp trimming at Q25, MiXCR alignment, in-frame beta chains only. Under each unique CDR3 protein, matching rows form one entry showing the most common genes and DNA. Clone size and V and J calls follow TCRdb, not the original study. Within this sample are approximately 800,000 distinct CDR3 sequences, with 20% to 30% of them counted one time only. Of the sample, approximately 3.7% is held by the ten largest clones.

The germline V gene yields SGDLS for CDR1 and YYNGEE for CDR2. V is pruned by 1 base and J by 2 bases, leaving 9 bases of the junction without a gene match. CDR3 length: 18 amino acids, cysteine to phenylalanine. The retained sequence is limited to the CDR3, 54 bases, with the frame set at the first base. The same sample was also used in a study of T cells of mothers and their children. Per the second study: Nine systemically healthy Caucasian individuals, comprising three mothers and their six children, were included as donors. cDNA synthesis used all of the extracted RNA, with about 1.5 ug of RNA in each 15 ul reaction. Sample barcodes and 2-4 random nucleotides were added via the M1S primer in the second PCR. Each mother yielded over 8 million TCR beta CDR3 reads and each child some 3 million reads. Thymic selection similarly shapes TCR recombination output in related and unrelated pairs, with minor effect from inherited differences. Normalized repertoire overlap was always slightly but never significantly higher in related than unrelated mother-child pairs. No persistent microchimeric T cell clones were detected, at a sensitivity of roughly 100 clones per million clonotypes. In the study, deep NGS was used to compare the TCR beta repertoires of mothers and children, and features distinguishing related mother-child pairs from unrelated individuals were sought. The mean age was 40 +/- 4 years for the mothers and about 12 +/- 4 years for the children. Libraries were sequenced on Illumina HiSeq 2000 with 100+100 nt paired-end reads after adapter ligation with NEBNext reagents. To prevent cross-contamination, the mother and child libraries were prepared a month apart and were sequenced in separate runs. Between roughly 500,000 and 2,100,000 distinct TCR beta clonotypes were identified per donor. Naive TCR beta clonotypes were estimated from low-frequency clonotypes matched to each donor's FACS-determined naive share, without sorting.

The sequencing input was blood. The sequence derives from a boy between 10 and 17 years old in good health. The chain employs TRBV9 and TRBJ2-3; TRBD2 agrees with 11 junctional bases. The CDR3 reads as follows: CASSVQLAGVGPTDTQYF. The nucleotide sequence reads as follows: TGTGCCAGCAGCGTACAACTAGCGGGAGTAGGTCCCACAGATACGCAGTATTTT.